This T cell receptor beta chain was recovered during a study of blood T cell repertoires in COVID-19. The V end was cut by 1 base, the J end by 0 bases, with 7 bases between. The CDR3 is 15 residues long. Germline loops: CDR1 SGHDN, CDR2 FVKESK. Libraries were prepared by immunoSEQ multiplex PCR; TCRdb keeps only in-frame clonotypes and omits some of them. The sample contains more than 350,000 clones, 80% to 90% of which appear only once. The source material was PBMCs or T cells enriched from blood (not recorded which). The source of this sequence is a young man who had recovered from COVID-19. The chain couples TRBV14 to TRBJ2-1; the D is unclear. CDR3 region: CASSQGPSSYNEQFF. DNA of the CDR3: TGTGCCAGCAGCCAAGGTCCTAGCTCCTACAATGAGCAGTTCTTC.